This record looks at one TCR beta chain sequence and its context. Germline assignment: CDR1 GTSNPN and CDR2 SVGIG (reference sequence). Unmatched junction bases numbered 8, after V lost 4 bases and J lost 6 bases. The CDR3 totals 14 residues. This sample was included in a study of blood T cell repertoires in COVID-19. As for the study in general: Sample material is recorded as cDNA or gDNA derived from T cells, B-cell-depleted T cells, or PBMCs.

Authors' methods: Reference gene primer amplification in the assay estimated nucleated cell counts. The table came from immunoSEQ multiplex PCR; TCRdb's copy has only in-frame clones and leaves some out. The V and J calls and the clone size are those of that table, but D and trimming were determined from the DNA. The data contain around 260,000 clones, approximately 83% of them singletons. This clonotype originated in a woman aged 45-59 years who had recovered from COVID-19. Sequencing used peripheral blood. The chain uses TRBV30 and TRBJ1-2; TRBD1 aligns across 10 bases. CDR3 amino acids: CAWMIPGQGNGYTF. In DNA, the CDR3 is TGTGCCTGGATGATACCGGGACAGGGGAATGGCTACACCTTC.